Each of the 25 T cell receptor beta chains below was sequenced from the same sample in a study of blood T cell repertoires in COVID-19. Data came from immunoSEQ multiplex PCR; TCRdb stores just in-frame clones and leaves some out. The sample yields about 140,000 clones, 85% to 90% seen once. Sample: peripheral blood. All receptors derive from a man aged 45-65 years with active or convalescent COVID-19.

This chain joins TRBV10-1 and TRBJ2-2; 7 bases map to TRBD2. The CDR3 consists of 15 residues. V was clipped by 6 bases and J by 2 bases; unmatched bases: 6. CDR1 is WNHNN and CDR2 is SYGVQD in the germline V gene (reference sequence). The DNA for the CDR3 is TGCGCCAGCAGCTCCGGGACTACCAACACCGGGGAGCTGTTTTTT. Translated: CASSSGTTNTGELFF.

J is TRBJ2-2 and V is TRBV7-3; D not certain. Trimming took 5 bases from V and 4 from J, leaving 11 bases between them. There are 14 residues in the CDR3. Germline V gene sequence: CDR1 SGHTA, CDR2 FQGTGA. CDR3 region: CASSPSSGTGELFF. In nucleotides, the CDR3 is TGTGCCAGCAGCCCCTCGTCCGGCACCGGGGAGCTGTTTTTT.

In its sample, this clone was seen once. The chain uses TRBV5-1 and TRBJ1-4, with TRBD1 matching 8 bases. This CDR3 comprises 14 residues. V gave up 4 bases and J gave up 6 bases; unmatched junction bases: 5. Germline V gives CDR1 SGHRS, CDR2 YFSETQ. The CDR3: CASSKGQEDEKLFF. The CDR3 nucleotides are TGCGCCAGCAGCAAGGGACAGGAAGATGAAAAACTGTTTTTT.

This clone was counted only a few times. The V and J genes are TRBV28 and TRBJ2-7, with D unclear. Germline CDR1 MDHEN, CDR2 SYDVKM. Trimming pared 7 bases from V and 1 base from J, leaving 20 bases between. CDR3 length: 16 residues. The CDR3 DNA sequence: TGTGCCAGCACCGACGCCGGGTCTTCCTCTTCCTACGAGCAGTACTTC. This translates into CASTDAGSSSSYEQYF.

The chain uses TRBV5-1 and TRBJ2-3; D is unresolved. Per the germline V gene, CDR1 is SGHRS and CDR2 is YFSETQ. The germline V and J ends were trimmed by 1 base and 14 bases, with 11 bases remaining between them. The length of the CDR3 is 11 residues. For the CDR3, the DNA is TGCGCCAGCAGCTTGCAGTCAGTTCGGTATTTT. Its protein product is CASSLQSVRYF.

This chain uses TRBV19 with TRBJ1-5; TRBD1 matches 7 bases. Per germline, CDR1 LNHDA and CDR2 SQIVND (reference sequence). The CDR3 covers 16 residues. Unmatched junction bases numbered 11, after V lost 5 bases and J lost 4 bases. The CDR3 spells CASSADRVWGNQPQHF. The CDR3 DNA reads TGTGCCAGTAGTGCCGACAGGGTATGGGGGAATCAGCCCCAGCATTTT. The whole variable domain, filled in from reference TRBV19 and TRBJ1-5, reads DGGITQSPKYLFRKEGQNVTLSCEQNLNHDAMYWYRQDPGQGLRLIYYSQIVNDFQKGDIAEGYSVSREKKESFPLTVTSAQKNPTAFYLCASSADRVWGNQPQHFGDGTRLSIL.

The chain carries TRBV6-5 and TRBJ2-3, with D possibly TRBD1 on 6 matching bases. V lost 5 bases and J lost 2, with 14 bases in between. CDR3 length equals 15 residues. Germline V gene data show CDR1 as MNHEY and CDR2 as SVGAGI. CDR3 region: CASSRNPGVTDTQYF. The CDR3 DNA is TGTGCCAGCAGTCGTAACCCAGGGGTCACAGATACGCAGTATTTT.

This chain uses TRBV15 with TRBJ2-2, with 7 bases identical to TRBD1. V shed 2 bases and J 4 bases; nucleotides not matched to a gene: 4. This CDR3 comprises 15 residues. CDR1 is LNHNV and CDR2 is YYDKDF in the germline V gene (reference sequence). CDR3 nucleotides: TGTGCCACCAGCAGACGACAGGGAAGCACCGGGGAGCTGTTTTTT. Translating gives CATSRRQGSTGELFF.

This chain uses TRBV25-1 with TRBJ1-3; TRBD1 might be the D (6 bases). V lost 5 bases and J lost 0, with 14 bases in between. The CDR3 spans 16 residues. Germline-derived CDR1 and CDR2 are MGHDK and SYGVNS. The CDR3 is CASSQGHSFSGNTIYF. The CDR3 nucleotides are TGTGCCAGCAGTCAGGGACACTCATTCTCTGGAAACACCATATATTTT.

The chain employs TRBV18 and TRBJ1-6; D possibly corresponds to TRBD1 (5 bases). Deletions cut 1 base from V and 6 bases from J, with 13 bases between. The germline V gene has CDR1 KGHSH and CDR2 LQKENI. This CDR3 has 16 residues. CDR3 residues: CASSPRGGEGNSPLHF. The CDR3 region has the DNA TGTGCCAGCTCACCACGGGGGGGTGAGGGTAATTCACCCCTCCACTTT.

This clone was recorded only once. This chain uses TRBV6-5 with TRBJ2-5, with D possibly being TRBD2 (5 bases). The length of the CDR3 is 16 residues. The V and J ends lost 2 bases and 2 bases respectively, with 15 bases between them. The V gene's germline CDR1 is MNHEY and CDR2 SVGAGI. This chain's CDR3 is CASSYKITRAQETQYF. The CDR3 coding sequence is TGTGCCAGCAGTTACAAAATTACTAGGGCTCAAGAGACCCAGTACTTC.

The chain recombines TRBV6-1 with TRBJ1-5; weak D call: TRBD1 (5 bases). The germline V and J ends were trimmed by 2 bases and 2 bases, with 10 bases remaining between them. This CDR3 has 15 residues. Germline V gene sequence: CDR1 MNHNS, CDR2 SASEGT. The CDR3 sequence is CASSEYGGGNQPQHF. Here the CDR3 DNA reads TGTGCCAGCAGTGAATATGGGGGGGGCAATCAGCCCCAGCATTTT.

In nucleotides, the CDR3 is TGTGCCAGCAGCCGGATACAGGGGAACACTGAAGCTTTCTTT. This encodes CASSRIQGNTEAFF. The chain uses TRBV27 and TRBJ1-1, with D perhaps TRBD1 (6 bases). The V and J ends lost 6 bases and 1 base respectively, with 12 bases between them. This CDR3 spans 14 amino acids. CDR1 is MNHEY, CDR2 SMNVEV, per germline (reference sequence).

The genes are TRBV13 and TRBJ2-1; D possibly corresponds to TRBD2 (5 bases). Trimming cost V 2 bases and J 3 bases, with 8 bases left between them. The CDR3 length is 14 residues. Germline V lookup: CDR1 PRHDT, CDR2 FYEKMQ (reference sequence). In DNA form, the CDR3 reads TGTGCCAGCAGCTTAATGGGGAGCTACAATGAGCAGTTCTTC. This translates into CASSLMGSYNEQFF. The whole variable domain, filled in from reference TRBV13 and TRBJ2-1, reads AAGVIQSPRHLIKEKRETATLKCYPIPRHDTVYWYQQGPGQDPQFLISFYEKMQSDKGSIPDRFSAQQFSDYHSELNMSSLELGDSALYFCASSLMGSYNEQFFGPGTRLTVL.

The CDR3 protein is CASHSLTGTGELFF. Written as DNA, the CDR3 is TGTGCCAGCCACTCGCTGACAGGGACCGGGGAGCTGTTTTTT. The J gene is TRBJ2-2, the V gene TRBV6-5; 7 positions agree with TRBD1. V was pared by 8 bases and J by 5 bases, with 8 bases of the junction left unmatched. From germline, CDR1 is MNHEY and CDR2 SVGAGI. This CDR3 contains 14 residues.

The chain combines TRBV29-1 with TRBJ1-2; 10 nucleotides line up with TRBD1. CDR1 is SQVTM and CDR2 is ANQGSEA in the germline V gene. Trimming removed 6 bases from V and 7 bases from J; junction bases left unmatched: 2. The CDR3 is made up of 11 amino acids. The CDR3 loop is CSVGTGAGYTF. CDR3 nucleotides: TGCAGCGTCGGGACAGGGGCTGGCTACACCTTC.

This sequence joins TRBV5-4 and TRBJ2-7; TRBD1 aligns across 12 bases. Trimming removed 4 bases from V and 3 bases from J; junction bases left unmatched: 11. Germline CDR1 is SGHNT and CDR2 is YYREEE (reference sequence). The CDR3 is 17 amino acids. The CDR3 region is CASSIGTGGASGYEQYF. DNA of the CDR3: TGTGCCAGCAGCATCGGGACAGGGGGCGCGAGCGGCTACGAGCAGTACTTC.

This clone was seen only once. The chain carries TRBV27 and TRBJ1-5; no clear D. V dropped 2 bases and J dropped 3 bases, with 8 bases sitting between them. Germline CDR1 reads MNHEY; CDR2 reads SMNVEV (reference sequence). The CDR3 is 14 amino acids. CDR3 sequence: CASSLRETNQPQHF. DNA of the CDR3: TGTGCCAGCAGTTTAAGGGAGACCAATCAGCCCCAGCATTTT.

The table lists this clone with a count of one. The J gene is TRBJ2-1, the V gene TRBV6-2 or TRBV6-3; TRBD2 is a possible D gene (5 bases). Trimming removed 4 bases from V and 9 bases from J, with 19 bases in between. CDR1 is MNHEY, CDR2 SVGEGT, per germline. The CDR3 length is 15 residues. CDR3 DNA sequence: TGTGCCAGCAGTTTTCACCCCGAGGGCCGAGGTGAGCAGTTCTTC. It encodes CASSFHPEGRGEQFF.

The rearrangement links TRBV23-1 to TRBJ1-3; D unclear. TRBV23-1 is given ORF status, its function remaining uncertain. This CDR3 region has 14 residues. V lost 5 bases and J 7 bases, leaving 15 bases between the germline ends. CDR3: CASSIGLQANTIYF. The CDR3 DNA reads TGCGCCAGCAGTATTGGCCTTCAGGCGAACACCATATATTTT.

The J gene is TRBJ1-5, the V gene TRBV7-2; 8 nucleotides match TRBD1. Germline CDR1 is SGHTA and CDR2 is FQGNSA. CDR3 size: 14 residues. J lost 6 bases, V lost 4 bases, and 5 bases had no gene match. In nucleotides, the CDR3 is TGTGCCAGCAGCTCCGGACAGGGAGGTCAGCCCCAGCATTTT. Translation gives CASSSGQGGQPQHF.

V usage is TRBV28 and J usage is TRBJ2-5; 7 bases map to TRBD2. V was pared by 5 bases and J by 6 bases, with 9 bases of the junction left unmatched. From germline, CDR1 is MDHEN and CDR2 SYDVKM. The CDR3 is 14 residues long. The CDR3 is CASSTGGGIQTQYF. CDR3 nucleotides: TGTGCCAGCAGTACGGGAGGAGGGATTCAGACCCAGTACTTC.

The rearrangement links TRBV27 to TRBJ1-1, with D unresolved. V dropped 0 bases and J dropped 6 bases, with 8 bases sitting between them. The CDR3 totals 13 residues. Germline assignment: CDR1 MNHEY and CDR2 SMNVEV (reference sequence). CDR3 loop: CASSLSATAEAFF. The DNA of the CDR3 is TGTGCCAGCAGTTTATCGGCCACAGCTGAAGCTTTCTTT.

The chain carries TRBV20-1 and TRBJ2-7, with TRBD2 matching over 11 bases. In germline, CDR1 is DFQATT, CDR2 SNEGSKA (reference sequence). The J segment lost 2 bases and the V segment lost 3 bases, leaving 9 bases of the junction unmatched. The CDR3 sequence is 16 residues long. The CDR3 DNA reads TGCAGTGCTAGTTTAGCGGGAGGGCCGACGACCTACGAGCAGTACTTC. Residues: CSASLAGGPTTYEQYF.

The V gene is TRBV19, the J gene TRBJ2-3, with 8 bases aligning to TRBD2. Germline CDR1 LNHDA, CDR2 SQIVND (reference sequence). CDR3 length equals 18 residues. V lost 3 bases, J lost 4 bases, and 15 bases stayed unmatched. The CDR3 protein is CASSIPTAGVRVADTQYF. DNA for the CDR3: TGTGCCAGTAGTATCCCTACAGCGGGAGTAAGGGTTGCAGATACGCAGTATTTT.